This T cell receptor beta chain was recorded in a study of monozygotic twins with inflammatory bowel disease. Findings and limits, study-wide: Support for any single strong IBD-associated signal or clonotype was not found. Telling different T cell subtypes apart from each other was not possible.

Per germline, CDR1 SGDLS and CDR2 YYNGEE. The CDR3 runs to 13 residues. Details on this clonotype: The antigen is not known.

After re-calling the 5' RACE reads, TCRdb lists one entry per CDR3 protein, DNA absent. This repertoire includes 350,000 to 400,000 distinct CDR3 sequences. The chain combines TRBV9 with TRBJ2-3; TCRdb gives TRBD2 as the D gene, but with no DNA this cannot be confirmed. This TCR derives from a human donor with ulcerative colitis or Crohn's disease, or a healthy co-twin of an affected twin (not recorded which). The sequencing sample was made of blood. The CDR3 loop reads CASSGTATDTQYF. Full variable domain (remainder filled in from reference TRBV9 and TRBJ2-3): DSGVTQTPKHLITATGQRVTLRCSPRSGDLSVYWYQQSLDQGLQFLIQYYNGEERAKGNILERFSAQQFPDLHSELNLSSLELGDSALYFCASSGTATDTQYFGPGTRLTVL.